One sample yielded the 32 T cell receptor beta chains listed below, sequenced in a study of shared clonotypes between healthy human individuals. Using immunoSEQ multiplex PCR, the repertoire was profiled, and TCRdb retains in-frame clones only, with some absent. The table records 650,000 to 700,000 clones, roughly 88% of them present only once. Input material: memory CD8+ T cells from PBMCs. Subset in this sample: CD45RO+ cells pooled with CCR7-negative TemRA cells. Every receptor here comes from a man aged 18 to 30 in good health. Some clones in this sample may be carry-over from other donors' samples.

This sequence joins TRBV5-5 and TRBJ1-3; 9 bases map to TRBD1. Germline CDR1 SGHKS, CDR2 YYEKEE (reference sequence). After removal of 1 base from V and 4 bases from J, the junction contained 18 bases not matched to a gene. The length of the CDR3 is 20 residues. In DNA form, the CDR3 reads TGTGCCAGCAGCTTGTTGGGGACAGGGCCTCCCGAGTTCTTGGGAAACACCATATATTTT. Translated: CASSLLGTGPPEFLGNTIYF.

The rearrangement links TRBV5-1 to TRBJ2-7, with 10 bases aligning to TRBD1. Looked up from germline, CDR1 is SGHRS and CDR2 is YFSETQ. This CDR3 is built from 16 residues. J gave up 4 bases and V 3 bases, and 10 bases lay outside the gene matches. The CDR3 here is CASSSILDRGSYEQYF. As DNA, the CDR3 is TGCGCCAGCAGCTCAATACTGGACAGGGGGTCTTACGAGCAGTACTTC.

V and J are TRBV5-6 and TRBJ1-4; tentative D call: TRBD1 (5 bases). Germline values: CDR1 SGHDT, CDR2 YYEEEE. Trimming took 3 bases from V and 1 from J, leaving 10 bases between them. This CDR3 spans 15 amino acids. The CDR3, as DNA: TGTGCCAGCAGCTATATGGGGGGAACTAATGAAAAACTGTTTTTT. Its translation: CASSYMGGTNEKLFF. Supplemented by reference TRBV5-6 and TRBJ1-4, the full variable domain reads DAGVTQSPTHLIKTRGQQVTLRCSPKSGHDTVSWYQQALGQGPQFIFQYYEEEERQRGNFPDRFSGHQFPNYSSELNVNALLLGDSALYLCASSYMGGTNEKLFFGSGTQLSVL.

This clone came up once. The J gene is TRBJ2-2, the V gene TRBV7-9; TRBD1 agrees at 8 bases. V shed 5 bases, J shed 0 bases, and the junction held 8 bases outside the gene matches. CDR1 SEHNR and CDR2 FQNEAQ come from the germline V gene (reference sequence). CDR3 length equals 17 residues. The CDR3 DNA reads as TGTGCCAGCAGCCCGGACAGGGACTTCGCGAACACCGGGGAGCTGTTTTTT. This gives the protein CASSPDRDFANTGELFF.

The chain uses TRBV19 and TRBJ1-1, with unresolved D. The germline V and J ends were trimmed by 8 bases and 4 bases, with 8 bases remaining between them. This CDR3 contains 11 residues. Germline-derived CDR1 and CDR2 are LNHDA and SQIVND (reference sequence). The CDR3 coding sequence is TGTGCCAGTGTTATCGGCACTGAAGCTTTCTTT. Translation: CASVIGTEAFF.

The chain carries TRBV28 and TRBJ1-1, with D possibly TRBD1 on 5 matching bases. The length of the CDR3 is 15 residues. Germline lookup yields CDR1 MDHEN and CDR2 SYDVKM. The germline V and J ends were trimmed by 3 bases and 4 bases, with 15 bases remaining between them. CDR3 sequence (DNA): TGTGCCAGCAGTTTCCTTGGGGGGGACGGCACTGAAGCTTTCTTT. It specifies CASSFLGGDGTEAFF. Drawing the rest from reference TRBV28 and TRBJ1-1, the complete variable domain is DVKVTQSSRYLVKRTGEKVFLECVQDMDHENMFWYRQDPGLGLRLIYFSYDVKMKEKGDIPEGYSVSREKKERFSLILESASTNQTSMYLCASSFLGGDGTEAFFGQGTRLTVV.

V is TRBV7-9 and J is TRBJ2-3; 13 positions match TRBD2. V shed 4 bases, J shed 5 bases, and the junction held 6 bases outside the gene matches. The germline CDR1 and CDR2 sequences are SEHNR and FQNEAQ (reference sequence). The length of the CDR3 is 16 residues. CDR3 loop: CASSSTSGRVGDTQYF. The CDR3, as DNA: TGTGCCAGCAGCTCCACTAGCGGGAGGGTCGGAGATACGCAGTATTTT.

The count of this clone is one. V and J are TRBV5-6 and TRBJ2-7; tentatively, D is TRBD1 (5 bases). The CDR3 covers 13 residues. The germline V gene has CDR1 SGHDT and CDR2 YYEEEE. V was trimmed by 4 bases and J by 3 bases, leaving 11 bases between them. CDR3 sequence (DNA): TGTGCCAGCAGCCCCGTAGGGGTCTACGAGCAGTACTTC. It yields the protein CASSPVGVYEQYF.

This rearrangement joins TRBV29-1 to TRBJ2-7, with unresolved D. Looked up from germline, CDR1 is SQVTM and CDR2 is ANQGSEA. This CDR3 has 12 amino acids. V shed 7 bases and J shed 0 bases, with 10 bases lying between them. The CDR3 sequence: CSALRPSYEQYF. Here the CDR3 DNA reads TGCAGCGCCCTGAGACCCTCCTACGAGCAGTACTTC.

This clone was seen more than once but under ten times. The CDR3 does not end in the conserved phenylalanine or tryptophan, so this is likely a read error. No DNA is shown, since the ends of the CDR3 on it are uncertain; the CDR3 is the one TCRdb lists. The genes are TRBV4-3 and TRBJ2-7; the D call TRBD1 from the table was never checked on the DNA. The germline V gene encodes CDR1 LGHNA and CDR2 YSLEER. The CDR3 numbers 12 amino acids, ends counted. CDR3: CASSQRIQQGAG.

The chain uses TRBV7-9 and TRBJ2-1; 8 bases agree with TRBD1. CDR1 and CDR2 (germline): SEHNR, FQNEAQ (reference sequence). J was trimmed by 8 bases and V by 0 bases; bases with no gene match: 6. The CDR3 runs 15 residues. The CDR3 coding sequence is TGTGCCAGCAGCTTAGCGGTACAGGGGGGAGATGAGCAGTTCTTC. Protein sequence: CASSLAVQGGDEQFF. Full variable domain (remainder filled in from reference TRBV7-9 and TRBJ2-1): DTGVSQNPRHKITKRGQNVTFRCDPISEHNRLYWYRQTLGQGPEFLTYFQNEAQLEKSRLLSDRFSAERPKGSFSTLEIQRTEQGDSAMYLCASSLAVQGGDEQFFGPGTRLTVL.

This chain uses TRBV7-9 with TRBJ1-4; maybe TRBD1 (5 bases). CDR3 size: 15 residues. The V and J ends lost 7 bases and 0 bases respectively, with 12 bases between them. Germline loops: CDR1 SEHNR, CDR2 FQNEAQ (reference sequence). The CDR3 coding sequence is TGTGCCAGCAAGGGGTCGGGCTCAACTAATGAAAAACTGTTTTTT. It encodes CASKGSGSTNEKLFF.

The chain employs TRBV6-1 and TRBJ2-1, with 10 bases aligning to TRBD2. Germline CDR1 and CDR2: MNHNS and SASEGT. V shed 9 bases and J 9 bases; nucleotides not matched to a gene: 8. The CDR3 has 13 residues. CDR3 coding DNA: TGTGCCAGTACTAGCGGGATGGACGGTGAGCAGTTCTTC. Translation gives CASTSGMDGEQFF.

This chain connects TRBV27 to TRBJ2-1; 12 bases agree with TRBD2. After removal of 10 bases from V and 2 bases from J, the junction contained 12 bases not matched to a gene. Per the germline V gene, CDR1 is MNHEY and CDR2 is SMNVEV (reference sequence). The CDR3 is made up of 17 amino acids. CDR3 loop: CATSTSGRDFAYNEQFF. The CDR3 bases are TGTGCCACCTCGACTAGCGGGAGAGATTTCGCCTACAATGAGCAGTTCTTC.

This sequence joins TRBV29-1 and TRBJ2-7; 7 nucleotides line up with TRBD1. CDR1 and CDR2 (germline): SQVTM, ANQGSEA. V was pared by 7 bases and J by 3 bases, with 6 bases of the junction left unmatched. The CDR3 totals 12 residues. CDR3 sequence reads: CSARDRSYEQYF. For the CDR3, the DNA is TGCAGCGCACGGGACAGAAGCTACGAGCAGTACTTC.

The chain employs TRBV5-4 and TRBJ1-2, with TRBD1 as a possible D gene (5 bases). The CDR3 runs to 16 residues. Germline values: CDR1 SGHNT, CDR2 YYREEE (reference sequence). The V and J ends lost 4 bases and 0 bases respectively, with 16 bases between them. The CDR3 bases are TGTGCCAGCAGCCTTGGGACGTATGCAGCTAACTATGGCTACACCTTC. This encodes CASSLGTYAANYGYTF.

The chain combines TRBV28 with TRBJ2-2; 7 bases are shared with TRBD2. CDR3 length equals 15 residues. V lost 2 bases, J lost 6 bases, and 6 bases stayed unmatched. CDR1 is MDHEN and CDR2 is SYDVKM in the germline V gene. The CDR3, as DNA: TGTGCCAGCAGTTTACCGCGGGAGAAGGCCGGGGAGCTGTTTTTT. This translates into CASSLPREKAGELFF.

This chain links TRBV5-6 with TRBJ1-1; D not certain. This CDR3 contains 16 residues. Germline CDR1 is SGHDT and CDR2 is YYEEEE. Between the trimmed V and J ends, which lost 0 bases and 1 base, there was a span of 13 bases. The CDR3 DNA follows: TGTGCCAGCAGCTTGGCCGCGGAGGGATCGAACACTGAAGCTTTCTTT. Its translation: CASSLAAEGSNTEAFF.

The chain recombines TRBV4-2 with TRBJ2-7; TRBD2 agrees at 8 bases. The CDR3 is made up of 15 amino acids. Per the germline V gene, CDR1 is LGHNA and CDR2 is YNFKEQ. Unmatched junction bases numbered 6, after V lost 1 base and J lost 4 bases. The CDR3 coding sequence is TGTGCCAGCAGCCAAGGAGTTAGCGGGGATTACGAGCAGTACTTC. Residues: CASSQGVSGDYEQYF.

V and J are TRBV19 and TRBJ1-1; 8 bases align to TRBD1. J was trimmed by 14 bases and V by 5 bases; bases with no gene match: 16. CDR1 and CDR2 from the germline V gene are LNHDA and SQIVND (reference sequence). The CDR3 spans 14 residues. The CDR3 sequence: CASSFNPRGPPIFF. In nucleotides, the CDR3 is TGTGCCAGTAGTTTCAATCCCAGGGGGCCCCCAATCTTCTTT. Filled out from reference TRBV19 and TRBJ1-1, the complete variable domain reads DGGITQSPKYLFRKEGQNVTLSCEQNLNHDAMYWYRQDPGQGLRLIYYSQIVNDFQKGDIAEGYSVSREKKESFPLTVTSAQKNPTAFYLCASSFNPRGPPIFFGQGTRLTVV.

This sequence joins TRBV19 and TRBJ2-7; 8 nucleotides align to TRBD1. The CDR3 is 16 residues long. Losses at the gene ends were 4 bases for V and 3 bases for J; bases not matched to a gene: 11. CDR1 LNHDA and CDR2 SQIVND come from the germline V gene (reference sequence). Here the CDR3 reads CASSSGGGQGFYEQYF. CDR3 coding DNA: TGTGCCAGTAGTAGTGGTGGTGGACAGGGATTCTACGAGCAGTACTTC.

The chain recombines TRBV19 with TRBJ2-3, with unresolved D. The CDR3 has 15 residues. Germline V gives CDR1 LNHDA, CDR2 SQIVND (reference sequence). The V end lost 0 bases, the J end lost 1 base, and 8 bases lay between the germline ends. The CDR3 reads CASSIDGSRTDTQYF. CDR3 sequence (DNA): TGTGCCAGTAGTATAGATGGCAGTCGCACAGATACGCAGTATTTT.

The V gene is TRBV4-3, the J gene TRBJ2-1, with TRBD2 matching over 10 bases. V gave up 0 bases and J gave up 3 bases; unmatched junction bases: 5. Germline lookup yields CDR1 LGHNA and CDR2 YSLEER. The CDR3 loop spans 17 amino acids. The CDR3 reads CASSQDWTSGNYNEQFF. CDR3 sequence (DNA): TGCGCCAGCAGCCAAGATTGGACTAGCGGCAACTACAATGAGCAGTTCTTC.

The chain is built from TRBV5-1 and TRBJ1-1; 8 bases map to TRBD1. The V and J ends lost 2 bases and 5 bases, in that order; junction bases with no gene match: 8. The length of the CDR3 is 15 residues. Germline CDR1 and CDR2: SGHRS and YFSETQ. The CDR3 loop is CASSFTGGGDTEAFF. CDR3 coding DNA: TGCGCCAGCAGCTTTACAGGGGGAGGTGATACTGAAGCTTTCTTT.

The chain couples TRBV5-1 to TRBJ2-6; 7 bases fit TRBD2. This CDR3 comprises 21 residues. Germline CDR1 SGHRS, CDR2 YFSETQ. Trimming cost V 3 bases and J 0 bases; bases outside gene matches: 18. The CDR3 loop reads CASSSEGWAGELSSGANVLTF. In DNA, the CDR3 is TGCGCCAGCAGCTCGGAGGGTTGGGCGGGGGAGCTAAGCTCTGGGGCCAACGTCCTGACTTTC.

The rearrangement joins TRBV10-3 to TRBJ2-1; 14 bases are shared with TRBD2. Germline assignment: CDR1 ENHRY and CDR2 SYGVKD. This CDR3 is built from 15 residues. V shed 6 bases and J 5 bases; nucleotides not matched to a gene: 3. The CDR3 nucleotides read TGTGCCATCAGGGGACTAGCGGGAGCAGACAATGAGCAGTTCTTC. This encodes CAIRGLAGADNEQFF.

V and J are TRBV6-4 and TRBJ2-1; 11 bases are a match to TRBD1. Germline CDR1 reads MRHNA; CDR2 reads SNTAGT. Trimming removed 0 bases from V and 6 bases from J; junction bases left unmatched: 4. CDR3 length: 16 amino acids. In nucleotides, the CDR3 is TGTGCCAGCAGTGACTCAGGACAGGGGGCTGTCAATGAGCAGTTCTTC. Protein: CASSDSGQGAVNEQFF.

The V gene is TRBV6-4, the J gene TRBJ2-1; 7 positions match TRBD2. V shed 5 bases and J 7 bases; nucleotides not matched to a gene: 8. This CDR3 has 14 amino acids. The germline V gene encodes CDR1 MRHNA and CDR2 SNTAGT. The CDR3 region has the DNA TGTGCCAGCAGTACGGGAGGAGAAGGGAATGAGCAGTTCTTC. Translating it yields CASSTGGEGNEQFF.

This clone was detected once. The V call is TRBV19, the J call TRBJ1-1, with a possible D match to TRBD1 (5 bases). The V and J ends lost 7 bases and 6 bases respectively, with 12 bases between them. The CDR3 has 12 amino acids. Germline V gene sequence: CDR1 LNHDA, CDR2 SQIVND (reference sequence). CDR3 in amino acids: CASTGGTAEAFF. The DNA of the CDR3 is TGTGCCAGTACCGGAGGGACCGCTGAAGCTTTCTTT.

This clone was observed a few times. The chain is built from TRBV15 and TRBJ1-5, with D unclear. V shed 8 bases and J shed 0 bases, with 8 bases lying between them. Per germline, CDR1 LNHNV and CDR2 YYDKDF (reference sequence). CDR3 length: 13 residues. This CDR3 is CATRQDSNQPQHF. CDR3 DNA sequence: TGTGCCACCCGGCAGGATAGCAATCAGCCCCAGCATTTT.

The chain is built from TRBV29-1 and TRBJ2-1, with 7 bases aligning to TRBD2. The CDR3 is 15 residues long. Germline trimming cut 4 bases from V and 6 bases from J; bases unmatched to any gene: 12. Germline CDR1 reads SQVTM; CDR2 reads ANQGSEA. The CDR3: CSVAVREKLGNEQFF. The CDR3 bases are TGCAGCGTTGCGGTGCGGGAGAAACTGGGCAATGAGCAGTTCTTC.

The chain carries TRBV11-1 and TRBJ2-3, with TRBD2 matching over 9 bases. Germline V CDR1 and CDR2: SGHAT, FQDESV (reference sequence). Unmatched junction bases numbered 11, after V lost 5 bases and J lost 2 bases. This CDR3 has 17 amino acids. In DNA form, the CDR3 reads TGTGCCAGCAGCGAGGGGCGGGAGGGCCGAAACACAGATACGCAGTATTTT. Protein: CASSEGREGRNTDTQYF.